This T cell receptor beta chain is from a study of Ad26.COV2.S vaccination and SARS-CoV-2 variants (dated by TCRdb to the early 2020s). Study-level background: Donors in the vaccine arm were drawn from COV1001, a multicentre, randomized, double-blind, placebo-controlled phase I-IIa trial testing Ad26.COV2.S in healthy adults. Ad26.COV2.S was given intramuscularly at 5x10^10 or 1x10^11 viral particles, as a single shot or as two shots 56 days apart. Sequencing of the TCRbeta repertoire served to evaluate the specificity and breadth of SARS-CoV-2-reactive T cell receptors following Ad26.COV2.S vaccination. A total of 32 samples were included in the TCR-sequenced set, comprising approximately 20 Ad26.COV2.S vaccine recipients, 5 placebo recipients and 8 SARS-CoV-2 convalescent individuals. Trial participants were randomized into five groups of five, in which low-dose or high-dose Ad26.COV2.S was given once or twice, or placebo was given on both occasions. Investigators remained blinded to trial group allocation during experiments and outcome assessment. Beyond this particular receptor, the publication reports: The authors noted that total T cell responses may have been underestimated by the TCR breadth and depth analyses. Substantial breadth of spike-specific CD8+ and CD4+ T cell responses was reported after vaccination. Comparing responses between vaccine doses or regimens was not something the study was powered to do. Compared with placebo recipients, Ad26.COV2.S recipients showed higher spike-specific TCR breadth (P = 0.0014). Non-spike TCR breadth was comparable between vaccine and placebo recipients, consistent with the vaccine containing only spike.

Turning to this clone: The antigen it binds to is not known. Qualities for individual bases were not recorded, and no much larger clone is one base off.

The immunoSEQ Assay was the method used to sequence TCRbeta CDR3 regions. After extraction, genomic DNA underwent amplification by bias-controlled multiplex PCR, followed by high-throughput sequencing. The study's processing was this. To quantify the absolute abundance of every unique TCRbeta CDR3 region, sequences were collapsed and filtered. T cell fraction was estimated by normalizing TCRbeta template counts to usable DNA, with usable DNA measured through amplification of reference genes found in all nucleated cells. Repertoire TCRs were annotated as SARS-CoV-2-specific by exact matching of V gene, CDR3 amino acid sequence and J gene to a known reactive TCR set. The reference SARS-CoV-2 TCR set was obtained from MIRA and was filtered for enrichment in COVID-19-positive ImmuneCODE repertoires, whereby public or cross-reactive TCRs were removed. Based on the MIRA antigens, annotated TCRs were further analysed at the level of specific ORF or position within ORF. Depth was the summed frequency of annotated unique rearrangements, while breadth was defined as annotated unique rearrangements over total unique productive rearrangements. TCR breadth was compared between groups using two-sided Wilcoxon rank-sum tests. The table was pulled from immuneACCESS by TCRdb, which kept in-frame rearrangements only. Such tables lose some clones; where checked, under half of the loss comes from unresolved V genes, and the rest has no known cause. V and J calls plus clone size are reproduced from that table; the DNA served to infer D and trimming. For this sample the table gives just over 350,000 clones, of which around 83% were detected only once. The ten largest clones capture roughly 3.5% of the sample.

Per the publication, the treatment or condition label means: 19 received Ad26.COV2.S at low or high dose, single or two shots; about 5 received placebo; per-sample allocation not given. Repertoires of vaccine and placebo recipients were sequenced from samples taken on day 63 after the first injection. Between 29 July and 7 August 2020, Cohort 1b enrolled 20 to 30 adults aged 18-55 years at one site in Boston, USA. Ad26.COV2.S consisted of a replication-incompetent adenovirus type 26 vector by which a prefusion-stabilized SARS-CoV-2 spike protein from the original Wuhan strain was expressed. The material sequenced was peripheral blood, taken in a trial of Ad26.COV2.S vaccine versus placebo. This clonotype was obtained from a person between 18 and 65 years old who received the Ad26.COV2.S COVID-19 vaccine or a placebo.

The CDR3 protein is CASSAGQGSYNEQFF. The sequence in DNA is TGTGCCAGCAGTGCAGGACAGGGCTCCTACAATGAGCAGTTCTTC. This chain is built from TRBV2 and TRBJ2-1, and 8 junction bases match TRBD1. The CDR3 contains 15 residues, cysteine and phenylalanine counted. The DNA shown is the 45-base CDR3, in frame from base 1. After removal of 4 bases from V and 0 bases from J, the junction retains 2 bases not matched to a gene. Sequences SNHLY (CDR1) and FYNNEI (CDR2) are obtained from the germline V gene.